Listed below are T cell receptor beta chains from one sample, sequenced in a study of T-cell memory formation after mild COVID-19. TCRdb analysed the 5' RACE reads with MiXCR anew, one entry per CDR3 protein. The sample includes under 600,000 distinct CDR3 sequences, 20% to 25% of them seen just once. Sequencing was done on a sample of PBMCs or a T cell subset sorted from them (not recorded which). These receptors all stem from an adult woman who had mild COVID-19 (a few samples of this study predate the infection). Cell type and time point are not known. Each CDR3 is given with its conserved first and last residue. The order of the fields is clone size, V gene, J gene, D gene, CDR3 DNA, CDR3 protein. D genes are given only for firm matches. Clone size is shown for a subset of rows, as once, few, many or a class of expanded clone.

clone_size: NA
v_call: TRBV14
j_call: TRBJ2-1
d_call: NA
cdr3_nt: TGTGCCAGCAGCCAAGAGGTGAAAGGCAATGAGCAGTTCTTC
cdr3_aa: CASSQEVKGNEQFF

clone_size: NA
v_call: TRBV5-1
j_call: TRBJ1-1
d_call: NA
cdr3_nt: TGCGCCAGCAGGCGCTCGTCGGACAGCACTGAAGCTTTCTTT
cdr3_aa: CASRRSSDSTEAFF

clone_size: NA
v_call: TRBV29-1
j_call: TRBJ2-5
d_call: NA
cdr3_nt: TGCAGCGTTACCCGGCAGAAAGAGACCCAGTACTTC
cdr3_aa: CSVTRQKETQYF

clone_size: NA
v_call: TRBV5-6
j_call: TRBJ2-3
d_call: TRBD2
cdr3_nt: TGTGCCAGCAGCTTTGGGAGCGGGGGTACGCAGTATTTT
cdr3_aa: CASSFGSGGTQYF

clone_size: NA
v_call: TRBV7-2
j_call: TRBJ2-1
d_call: TRBD2
cdr3_nt: TGTGCCAGCAGCCCTCTGCGGGGGTCGGTTGGGAATGAGCAGTTCTTC
cdr3_aa: CASSPLRGSVGNEQFF

clone_size: few
v_call: TRBV6-5
j_call: TRBJ1-1
d_call: NA
cdr3_nt: TGTGCCAGCAGTTACTCTCGCAGACCGGTTGAAGCTTTCTTT
cdr3_aa: CASSYSRRPVEAFF

clone_size: NA
v_call: TRBV12-3/TRBV12-4
j_call: TRBJ2-7
d_call: NA
cdr3_nt: TGTGCCAGCAGTTTCACGGGAGTGGGGAAAAACGAGCAGTACTTC
cdr3_aa: CASSFTGVGKNEQYF

clone_size: few
v_call: TRBV9
j_call: TRBJ1-5
d_call: NA
cdr3_nt: TGTGCCAGCAGCGTCAATAGCAATCAGCCCCAGCATTTT
cdr3_aa: CASSVNSNQPQHF

clone_size: few
v_call: TRBV4-1
j_call: TRBJ2-4
d_call: NA
cdr3_nt: TGCGCCAGCAGCCAAGGTTTTGGGGGGGCTCTGCAATACATTCAGTACTTC
cdr3_aa: CASSQGFGGALQYIQYF

clone_size: once
v_call: TRBV21-1
j_call: TRBJ1-6
d_call: NA
cdr3_nt: TGTGCCAGCAGCAGGCGGCCGTATAATTCACCCCTCCACTTT
cdr3_aa: CASSRRPYNSPLHF

clone_size: many
v_call: TRBV7-2
j_call: TRBJ2-3
d_call: TRBD2
cdr3_nt: TGTGCCAGCAGCCTGACTAGCGGGGGCACAGATACGCAGTATTTT
cdr3_aa: CASSLTSGGTDTQYF

clone_size: NA
v_call: TRBV24-1
j_call: TRBJ1-1
d_call: NA
cdr3_nt: TGTGCCACCAGACACAGGGACCCTGAAGCTTTCTTT
cdr3_aa: CATRHRDPEAFF

clone_size: NA
v_call: TRBV2
j_call: TRBJ2-6
d_call: NA
cdr3_nt: TGTGCCAGCACCGCAGGGCACTCTGGGGCCAACGTCCTGACTTTC
cdr3_aa: CASTAGHSGANVLTF

clone_size: many
v_call: TRBV7-2
j_call: TRBJ2-4
d_call: NA
cdr3_nt: TGTGCCAGCAGCTTAGAAGGAGGGGGCCGGACCAAAAACATTCAGTACTTC
cdr3_aa: CASSLEGGGRTKNIQYF

clone_size: NA
v_call: TRBV5-1
j_call: TRBJ1-2
d_call: NA
cdr3_nt: TGCGCCAGCAGCCCCGGGAGTTCCAACTATGGCTACACCTTC
cdr3_aa: CASSPGSSNYGYTF

clone_size: once
v_call: TRBV30
j_call: TRBJ1-1
d_call: NA
cdr3_nt: TGTGCCTGGATGGATGGGGTGCGATACACTGAAGCTTTCTTT
cdr3_aa: CAWMDGVRYTEAFF

clone_size: few
v_call: TRBV7-2
j_call: TRBJ2-1
d_call: NA
cdr3_nt: TGTGCCAGCACCCCCAGGTACGCGTACAATGAGCAGTTCTTC
cdr3_aa: CASTPRYAYNEQFF

clone_size: once
v_call: TRBV24-1
j_call: TRBJ1-2
d_call: NA
cdr3_nt: TGTGCCACCAGTGTCCTTGATTGGAGCGGCTACACCTTC
cdr3_aa: CATSVLDWSGYTF

clone_size: few
v_call: TRBV19
j_call: TRBJ1-5
d_call: NA
cdr3_nt: TGTGCCAGTACCATCGGTAGGGGCAATCAGCCCCAGCATTTT
cdr3_aa: CASTIGRGNQPQHF

clone_size: few
v_call: TRBV7-2
j_call: TRBJ2-7
d_call: TRBD1
cdr3_nt: TGTGCCAGCAGCTTAGCGGGGACAGCTGAGTACTTC
cdr3_aa: CASSLAGTAEYF

clone_size: few
v_call: TRBV7-9
j_call: TRBJ2-3
d_call: NA
cdr3_nt: TGTGCCAGCAGCTTCAGGCTAGCCGCAGATACGCAGTATTTT
cdr3_aa: CASSFRLAADTQYF

clone_size: NA
v_call: TRBV20-1
j_call: TRBJ2-5
d_call: NA
cdr3_nt: TGCAGTGCTAGAGTTAATTTAAACCAAGAGACCCAGTACTTC
cdr3_aa: CSARVNLNQETQYF

clone_size: few
v_call: TRBV19
j_call: TRBJ2-7
d_call: TRBD1
cdr3_nt: TGTGCCAGTAGTTTTCGGGACAGCCGCTACGAGCAGTACTTC
cdr3_aa: CASSFRDSRYEQYF

clone_size: few
v_call: TRBV29-1
j_call: TRBJ2-1
d_call: NA
cdr3_nt: TGCAGCGTTGAAGGAGGGGGCAATGAGCAGTTCTTC
cdr3_aa: CSVEGGGNEQFF

clone_size: NA
v_call: TRBV6-1
j_call: TRBJ1-2
d_call: NA
cdr3_nt: TGTGCCAGCAGCGTTGAAGGGTCCAATGGCTACACCTTC
cdr3_aa: CASSVEGSNGYTF

clone_size: NA
v_call: TRBV30
j_call: TRBJ1-5
d_call: NA
cdr3_nt: TGTGCCTGGACACAATACGGAAATCAGCCCCAGCATTTT
cdr3_aa: CAWTQYGNQPQHF

clone_size: few
v_call: TRBV10-3
j_call: TRBJ1-5
d_call: NA
cdr3_nt: TGTGCCATCAGTGAGTCAGGAGAGCCCCAGCATTTT
cdr3_aa: CAISESGEPQHF

clone_size: many
v_call: TRBV5-1
j_call: TRBJ1-4
d_call: NA
cdr3_nt: TGCGCCAGCAGCTTGGCAGGGAGTACTAATGAAAAACTGTTTTTT
cdr3_aa: CASSLAGSTNEKLFF

clone_size: NA
v_call: TRBV6-1
j_call: TRBJ2-1
d_call: NA
cdr3_nt: TGTGCCAGCAGTGACGAGGGGTACAATGAGCAGTTCTTC
cdr3_aa: CASSDEGYNEQFF

clone_size: NA
v_call: TRBV2
j_call: TRBJ1-4
d_call: TRBD1
cdr3_nt: TGTGCCAGCAGTCCGGACAGGGTTGGGGAGATGAAAAAACTGTTTTTT
cdr3_aa: CASSPDRVGEMKKLFF

clone_size: NA
v_call: TRBV24-1
j_call: TRBJ1-2
d_call: NA
cdr3_nt: TGTGCCACCAGCCAGGGTAAGCACGCTAACGGCTACACCTTC
cdr3_aa: CATSQGKHANGYTF

clone_size: NA
v_call: TRBV20-1
j_call: TRBJ1-2
d_call: TRBD1
cdr3_nt: TGCAGTGCTAATACAGGGGACAAGAACTATGGCTACACCTTC
cdr3_aa: CSANTGDKNYGYTF